This T cell receptor (beta chain) was sequenced in a study of T cell repertoires in cytomegalovirus infection. Looking at the study overall: Signatures in public TCR beta sequences pointed to both CMV infection and matching HLA type.

General observations from the study: Within the response measured ex vivo, HLA-C-restricted CMV-specific TCR beta clonotypes were dominant.

TCRdb re-analysed the reads in MiXCR, keeping a single row per CDR3 protein. The sample contains 450,000 to 600,000 distinct CDR3 sequences, under 45% of which appear only once. Points on this clonotype: What it binds is unknown.

V shed 7 bases and J shed 7 bases, with 10 bases lying between them. The CDR3 is 11 amino acids. Germline CDR1 MGHDK, CDR2 SYGVNS. The rearrangement joins TRBV25-1 to TRBJ1-2; the D is unclear. The input for sequencing was cultured PBMCs, taken from culture after CMV antigen stimulation. The receptor comes from a human donor in good health (CMV status not recorded). Some clones in this sample may be carry-over from other donors' samples. As DNA, the CDR3 is TGTGCCAGCAAGGGCGCCGGTGGCTACACCTTC. Translating gives CASKGAGGYTF.